This record looks at one TCR beta chain sequence and its context. Its target is unknown. The entry originates in a study of Ad26.COV2.S vaccination and SARS-CoV-2 variants. Study details: Intramuscular Ad26.COV2.S at 5x10^10 or 1x10^11 viral particles.

Assay used: immunoSEQ multiplex PCR; TCRdb lists only in-frame clones, some missing. Among about 320,000 clones listed, about 86% were seen once. Study conclusions and caveats: Reportedly, after vaccination the spike-specific CD8+ and CD4+ T cell responses displayed substantial breadth.

The germline V gene has CDR1 LNHDA and CDR2 SQIVND (reference sequence). Trimming removed 7 bases from V and 4 bases from J, with 16 bases in between. The CDR3 length is 14 residues. Sample treatment: about 20 received Ad26.COV2.S at low or high dose, single or two shots; about five received placebo; per-sample allocation not given. At day 63 after the first vaccine or placebo injection, samples were drawn. The V gene is TRBV19, the J gene TRBJ2-5, with D perhaps given as TRBD1 or TRBD2 (6 bases each). The material was peripheral blood, obtained in a trial of Ad26.COV2.S vaccine versus placebo. The origin of this receptor is a person aged 18 to 59 who received the Ad26.COV2.S COVID-19 vaccine or a placebo. CDR3 sequence reads: CASTAPGGRETQYF. The CDR3 DNA sequence: TGTGCCAGTACCGCCCCCGGGGGCAGAGAGACCCAGTACTTC.